The TCR beta chain described here comes from a study of neurological immune-mediated disorders. The CDR3 length is 17 residues. Germline V lookup: CDR1 MNHEY, CDR2 SMNVEV (reference sequence). V shed 3 bases and J shed 1 base, with 17 bases lying between them. The authors made cDNA by 5'RACE with 10-nucleotide random UMIs. TCRdb reprocessed the 5' RACE reads via MiXCR and lists one record per CDR3 protein. The table records 20,000 or so distinct CDR3 sequences, 6.5% to 9% of them present only once. General study points: Whereas HTLV-1-associated myelopathy showed the most TCR clonal expansion, multiple sclerosis showed the least, with levels below those of healthy controls. Among expanded clones, no CDR3 amino acid sequences were shared across subjects, a pattern suggesting private repertoires in all groups.

Use was made of under 1.1 million CD4+ or CD8+ T cells in sorted libraries. This clonotype was recorded many times. Its antigen remains unidentified. This receptor was identified in a woman under 40 with HTLV-1-associated myelopathy (HAM/TSP). This rearrangement joins TRBV27 to TRBJ2-3; D perhaps matches TRBD2 (7 bases). The sequenced material came from CD8+ T cells from blood. As DNA, the CDR3 is TGTGCCAGCAGTTTGGGGGTAGGGCGGGGGCGCACAGATACGCAGTATTTT. It specifies CASSLGVGRGRTDTQYF.